Shown below are 19 T cell receptor beta chains from a single sample sequenced in a study of blood T cell repertoires in COVID-19. TCRdb keeps only in-frame clones here, not all; method: immunoSEQ multiplex PCR. This repertoire shows hundreds of thousands of clones, 89% found once; its top ten account for roughly 0.9%. The sample consisted of peripheral blood. These receptor sequences come from a man aged 18-30 years with COVID-19, enrolled during active disease.

The chain carries TRBV7-9 and TRBJ2-4, with 8 bases fitting TRBD2. Germline V gene data show CDR1 as SEHNR and CDR2 as FQNEAQ (reference sequence). CDR3 length equals 16 residues. The V gene end was trimmed by 3 bases and the J gene end by 3 bases; junction bases not matched to a gene: 7. The CDR3 sequence is CASSFPGRVDKNIQYF. In DNA, the CDR3 is TGTGCCAGCAGCTTCCCCGGGAGGGTGGACAAAAACATTCAGTACTTC.

The genes are TRBV7-9 and TRBJ1-2; D unclear. Trimming pared 0 bases from V and 7 bases from J, leaving 9 bases between. Per germline, CDR1 SEHNR and CDR2 FQNEAQ (reference sequence). The CDR3 length is 13 residues. The CDR3 DNA sequence: TGTGCCAGCAGCTTAGCGGGCTCTCCTGGCTACACCTTC. It yields the protein CASSLAGSPGYTF.

This clone was recorded at least ten times. V usage is TRBV24-1 and J usage is TRBJ2-3, with a weak D call TRBD2 (7 bases). The CDR3 runs 16 residues. Germline CDR1 KGHDR, CDR2 SFDVKD. V shed 1 base and J shed 6 bases, with 16 bases lying between them. CDR3 protein: CATSDLGGRAPDTQYF. In nucleotides, the CDR3 is TGTGCCACCAGTGATTTAGGGGGGAGGGCCCCCGATACGCAGTATTTT.

The chain carries TRBV18 and TRBJ2-1, with 8 bases aligning to TRBD2. The trim removed 3 bases at V and 5 bases at J, leaving 6 bases unmatched. CDR1 and CDR2 from the germline V gene are KGHSH and LQKENI. The CDR3 totals 15 residues. CDR3 bases: TGTGCCAGCTCACCGCTCGCGGGGGGAAACAATGAGCAGTTCTTC. Translating it yields CASSPLAGGNNEQFF.

As regards this clone: This specimen includes other DNA sequences encoding the same CDR3. This chain joins TRBV18 and TRBJ2-5; the D gene is possibly TRBD1 (6 bases). V lost 0 bases and J lost 2, with 7 bases in between. There are 14 residues in the CDR3. Looked up from germline, CDR1 is KGHSH and CDR2 is LQKENI. The CDR3 sequence: CASSPPTGQETQYF. DNA of the CDR3: TGTGCCAGCTCACCACCGACAGGTCAAGAGACCCAGTACTTC.

The chain carries TRBV7-9 and TRBJ1-5, with TRBD1 matching 8 bases. The junction had 7 bases not matched to a gene; V was cut back by 5 bases and J by 7 bases. Germline V lookup: CDR1 SEHNR, CDR2 FQNEAQ (reference sequence). The CDR3 contains 14 residues. The CDR3 nucleotides are TGTGCCAGCAGCCGGGACAGGTCCGGGCAGCCCCAGCATTTT. Translation gives CASSRDRSGQPQHF. Filled out from reference TRBV7-9 and TRBJ1-5, the complete variable domain reads DTGVSQNPRHKITKRGQNVTFRCDPISEHNRLYWYRQTLGQGPEFLTYFQNEAQLEKSRLLSDRFSAERPKGSFSTLEIQRTEQGDSAMYLCASSRDRSGQPQHFGDGTRLSIL.

This clone showed up just once. The chain combines TRBV3-1 (or the pseudogene TRBV3-2) with TRBJ2-5, with no clear D. CDR1 is LGHDT and CDR2 is YNNKEL in the germline V gene (reference sequence). The CDR3 loop spans 12 amino acids. V was cut by 2 bases and J by 5 bases, with 6 bases left in between. The CDR3 nucleotides read TGTGCCAGCAGCCAACTCTTCGAGACCCAGTACTTC. Translated: CASSQLFETQYF.

V and J are TRBV5-1 and TRBJ1-4, with 9 bases that match TRBD1. Germline CDR1 reads SGHRS; CDR2 reads YFSETQ. J lost 5 bases, V lost 4 bases, and 6 bases had no gene match. The CDR3 has 15 residues. This CDR3 reads CASSGTGPPNEKLFF. The CDR3 nucleotides read TGCGCCAGCAGCGGGACAGGGCCTCCCAATGAAAAACTGTTTTTT.

V gene TRBV7-9 combines with J gene TRBJ2-2, with TRBD2 matching 10 bases. Germline trimming cut 6 bases from V and 7 bases from J; bases unmatched to any gene: 11. The germline gives CDR1 SEHNR, CDR2 FQNEAQ (reference sequence). The CDR3 extends over 16 amino acids. CDR3 DNA sequence: TGTGCCAGCAGGGTAGCCGGGACTAGCGAAAACGGGGAGCTGTTTTTT. Protein: CASRVAGTSENGELFF.

V and J are TRBV6-4 and TRBJ2-1, with 8 bases aligning to TRBD2. In germline, CDR1 is MRHNA, CDR2 SNTAGT. V lost 6 bases and J lost 5; bases outside the gene matches: 6. The CDR3 has 14 residues. In nucleotides, the CDR3 is TGTGCCAGCAGGTCGGGGGGGGCGGACAATGAGCAGTTCTTC. Its protein product is CASRSGGADNEQFF.

The J gene is TRBJ1-2, the V gene TRBV30; no clear D gene. Deletions cut 0 bases from V and 3 bases from J, with 5 bases between. The CDR3 is made up of 12 amino acids. Germline V gene sequence: CDR1 GTSNPN, CDR2 SVGIG (reference sequence). CDR3 protein: CAWSVQYYGYTF. The CDR3 DNA reads TGTGCCTGGAGTGTACAGTACTATGGCTACACCTTC.

The rearrangement links TRBV5-4 to TRBJ2-2; D unclear. Germline V lookup: CDR1 SGHNT, CDR2 YYREEE (reference sequence). This CDR3 region has 12 residues. V dropped 1 base and J dropped 7 bases, with 5 bases sitting between them. DNA of the CDR3: TGTGCCAGCAGCTTGACTCGCGGGGAGCTGTTTTTT. Protein product: CASSLTRGELFF.

V is TRBV6-1 and J is TRBJ2-1, with 7 bases matching TRBD1. The length of the CDR3 is 15 residues. CDR1 is MNHNS, CDR2 SASEGT, per germline. Trimming took 1 base from V and 8 from J; bases not matched to a gene: 8. This CDR3 reads CASSEEAGGYDEQFF. DNA for the CDR3: TGTGCCAGCAGTGAAGAGGCAGGGGGTTACGATGAGCAGTTCTTC.

The chain couples TRBV30 to TRBJ2-3; TRBD2 agrees at 7 bases. The CDR3 is 13 amino acids. CDR1 GTSNPN and CDR2 SVGIG come from the germline V gene (reference sequence). Trimming removed 5 bases from V and 4 bases from J; junction bases left unmatched: 6. In nucleotides, the CDR3 is TGTGCCTGGTCACTAGCGAGGGCAGATACGCAGTATTTT. It translates to CAWSLARADTQYF.

The chain carries TRBV6-5 and TRBJ1-1; possible D gene TRBD1, 5 bases. Per germline, CDR1 MNHEY and CDR2 SVGAGI. V was clipped by 8 bases and J by 0 bases, with 13 bases between them. CDR3 length: 14 residues. The CDR3 DNA reads TGTGCCAGCGCAAGGGGAATTATGAACACTGAAGCTTTCTTT. Its translation is CASARGIMNTEAFF.

The rearrangement links TRBV28 to TRBJ1-6; tentative D call: TRBD1 (5 bases). Trimming cost V 4 bases and J 8 bases, with 12 bases left between them. The germline CDR1 and CDR2 sequences are MDHEN and SYDVKM. The CDR3 has 14 residues. The CDR3 DNA sequence: TGTGCCAGCAGTTCTAACTCGGGGGATTCACCCCTCCACTTT. Protein: CASSSNSGDSPLHF.

This sequence joins TRBV10-1 and TRBJ2-3; unclear D gene. Trimming shortened V by 2 bases and J by 2 bases, and 8 bases separated the two germline ends. CDR3 length: 14 amino acids. CDR1 is WNHNN, CDR2 SYGVQD, per germline (reference sequence). The CDR3 here is CASSEGGNTDTQYF. The CDR3 bases are TGCGCCAGCAGTGAGGGCGGTAACACAGATACGCAGTATTTT.

The rearrangement uses TRBV29-1 and TRBJ2-1; a weak D match, TRBD1 (5 bases). CDR1 is SQVTM, CDR2 ANQGSEA, per germline. V lost 7 bases and J 4 bases, leaving 8 bases between the germline ends. This CDR3 is 11 amino acids long. The chain's CDR3 is CSDRQYNEQFF. The DNA for the CDR3 is TGCAGCGACAGACAGTACAATGAGCAGTTCTTC.

This rearrangement joins TRBV6-5 to TRBJ1-2; 7 bases are a match to TRBD1. The CDR3 covers 13 residues. Germline assignment: CDR1 MNHEY and CDR2 SVGAGI. Unmatched junction bases numbered 6, after V lost 6 bases and J lost 5 bases. CDR3 protein: CASSNRGRYGYTF. Here the CDR3 DNA reads TGTGCCAGCAGCAACAGGGGACGGTATGGCTACACCTTC.